This T cell receptor (beta chain) was identified in a study of cytomegalovirus exposure and HLA in healthy donors. Findings of the study overall: Most TCR sequences were uncommon, yet certain public TCRs appeared in many donors.

The CDR3 is 14 residues long. Per germline, CDR1 LNHDA and CDR2 SQIVND (reference sequence). V shed 6 bases and J 4 bases; nucleotides not matched to a gene: 6. In regard to this clone: Its cognate antigen is unknown.

Researchers ran the PCR with 60 Vbeta and 13 Jbeta primers. Sequenced by immunoSEQ multiplex PCR; TCRdb stores in-frame clones only, minus some. The sample has about 140,000 clones; around 72% are singletons. Sequencing was performed on PBMCs. The chain is built from TRBV19 and TRBJ2-7; 10 bases map to TRBD2. The origin of this receptor is a human donor in good health. The CDR3 DNA is TGTGCCAGTAGCAAGCGGGAGGGCCGGTACGAGCAGTACTTC. It is translated as CASSKREGRYEQYF.